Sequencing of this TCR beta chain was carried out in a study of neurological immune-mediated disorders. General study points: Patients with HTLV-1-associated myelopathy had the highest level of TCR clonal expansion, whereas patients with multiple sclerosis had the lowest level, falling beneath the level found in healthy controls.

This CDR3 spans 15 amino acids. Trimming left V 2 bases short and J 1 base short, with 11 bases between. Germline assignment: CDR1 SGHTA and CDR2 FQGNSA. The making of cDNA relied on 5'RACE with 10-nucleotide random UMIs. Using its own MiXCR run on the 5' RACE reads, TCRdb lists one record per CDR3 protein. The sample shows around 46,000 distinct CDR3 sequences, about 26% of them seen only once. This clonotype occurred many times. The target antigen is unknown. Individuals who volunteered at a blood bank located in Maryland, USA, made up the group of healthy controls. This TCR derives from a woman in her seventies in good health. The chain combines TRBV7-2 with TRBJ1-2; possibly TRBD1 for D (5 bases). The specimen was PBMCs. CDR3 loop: CASSLSGGVNYGYTF. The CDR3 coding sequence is TGTGCCAGCAGCTTATCGGGGGGGGTTAACTATGGCTACACCTTC.